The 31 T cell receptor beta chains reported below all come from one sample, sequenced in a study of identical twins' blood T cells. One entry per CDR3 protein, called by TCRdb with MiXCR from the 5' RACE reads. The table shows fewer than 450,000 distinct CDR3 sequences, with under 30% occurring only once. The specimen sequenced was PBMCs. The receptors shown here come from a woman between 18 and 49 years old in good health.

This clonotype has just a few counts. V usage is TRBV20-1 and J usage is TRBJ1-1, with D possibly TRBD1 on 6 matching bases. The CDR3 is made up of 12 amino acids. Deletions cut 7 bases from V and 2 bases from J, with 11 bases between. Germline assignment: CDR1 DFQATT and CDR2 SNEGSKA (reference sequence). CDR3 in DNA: TGCAGTGTGAAGGGACATAACACTGAAGCTTTCTTT. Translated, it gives CSVKGHNTEAFF.

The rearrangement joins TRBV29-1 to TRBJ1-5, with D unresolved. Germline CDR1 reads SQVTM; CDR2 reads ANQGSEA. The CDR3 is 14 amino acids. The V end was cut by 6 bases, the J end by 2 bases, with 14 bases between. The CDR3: CSVGGVSGNQPQHF. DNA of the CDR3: TGCAGCGTCGGCGGGGTTAGTGGCAATCAGCCCCAGCATTTT.

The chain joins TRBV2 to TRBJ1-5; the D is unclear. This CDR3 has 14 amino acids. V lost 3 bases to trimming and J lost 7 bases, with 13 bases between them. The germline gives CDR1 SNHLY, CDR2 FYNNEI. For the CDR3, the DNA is TGTGCCAGCAGTGACATTGGTGAAGACCAGCCCCAGCATTTT. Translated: CASSDIGEDQPQHF. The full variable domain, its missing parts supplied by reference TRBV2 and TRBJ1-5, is EPEVTQTPSHQVTQMGQEVILRCVPISNHLYFYWYRQILGQKVEFLVSFYNNEISEKSEIFDDQFSVERPDGSNFTLKIRSTKLEDSAMYFCASSDIGEDQPQHFGDGTRLSIL.

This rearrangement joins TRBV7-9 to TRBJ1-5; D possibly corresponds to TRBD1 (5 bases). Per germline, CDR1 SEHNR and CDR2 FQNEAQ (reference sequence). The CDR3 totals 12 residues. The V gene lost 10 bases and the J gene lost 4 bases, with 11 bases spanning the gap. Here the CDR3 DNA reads TGTGCCATTGGGCGGGGGAATCAGCCCCAGCATTTT. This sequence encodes CAIGRGNQPQHF.

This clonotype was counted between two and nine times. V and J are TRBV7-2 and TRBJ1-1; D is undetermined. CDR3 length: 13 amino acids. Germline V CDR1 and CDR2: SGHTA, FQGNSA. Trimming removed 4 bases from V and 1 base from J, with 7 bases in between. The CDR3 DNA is TGTGCCAGCAGCTCTTACCAGAACACTGAAGCTTTCTTT. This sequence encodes CASSSYQNTEAFF. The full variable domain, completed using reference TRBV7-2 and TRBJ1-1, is GAGVSQSPSNKVTEKGKDVELRCDPISGHTALYWYRQSLGQGLEFLIYFQGNSAPDKSGLPSDRFSAERTGGSVSTLTIQRTQQEDSAVYLCASSSYQNTEAFFGQGTRLTVV.

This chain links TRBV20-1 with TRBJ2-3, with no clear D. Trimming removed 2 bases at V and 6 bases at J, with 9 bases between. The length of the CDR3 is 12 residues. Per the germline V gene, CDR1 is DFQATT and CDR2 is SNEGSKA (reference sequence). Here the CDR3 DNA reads TGCAGTGCTAGACCCTCTGGGGATACGCAGTATTTT. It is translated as CSARPSGDTQYF.

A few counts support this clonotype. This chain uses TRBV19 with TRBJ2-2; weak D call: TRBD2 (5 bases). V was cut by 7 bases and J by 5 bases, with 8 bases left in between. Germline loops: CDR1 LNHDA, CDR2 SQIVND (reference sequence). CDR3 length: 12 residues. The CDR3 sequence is CASTKRTGELFF. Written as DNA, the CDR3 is TGTGCCAGTACCAAGCGGACCGGGGAGCTGTTTTTT.

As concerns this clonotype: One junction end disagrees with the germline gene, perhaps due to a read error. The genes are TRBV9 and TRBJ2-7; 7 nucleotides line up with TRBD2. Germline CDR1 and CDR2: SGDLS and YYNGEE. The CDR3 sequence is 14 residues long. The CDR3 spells CASSGLADLYGQYF. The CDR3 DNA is TGTGCCAGCAGCGGCCTAGCGGACCTCTACGGGCAGTACTTC. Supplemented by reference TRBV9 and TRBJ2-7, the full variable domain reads DSGVTQTPKHLITATGQRVTLRCSPRSGDLSVYWYQQSLDQGLQFLIQYYNGEERAKGNILERFSAQQFPDLHSELNLSSLELGDSALYFCASSGLADLYGQYFGPGTRLTVT.

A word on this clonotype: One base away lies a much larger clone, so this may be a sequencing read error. CDR3 DNA: TGTGCCAGCGGACGGAACACTGAATCTTTCTTT. This encodes CASGRNTESFF. The rearrangement joins TRBV27 to TRBJ1-1, with D uncertain. CDR3 length: 11 residues. CDR1 and CDR2 from the germline V gene are MNHEY and SMNVEV (reference sequence).

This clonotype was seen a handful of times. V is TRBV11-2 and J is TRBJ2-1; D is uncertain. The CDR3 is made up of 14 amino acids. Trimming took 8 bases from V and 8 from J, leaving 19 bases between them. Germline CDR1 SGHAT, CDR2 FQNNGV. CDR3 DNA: TGTGCCAGCTGTCCCAGCGCTGGTTTGCATGAGCAGTTCTTC. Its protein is CASCPSAGLHEQFF. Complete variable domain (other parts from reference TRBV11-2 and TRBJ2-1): EAGVAQSPRYKIIEKRQSVAFWCNPISGHATLYWYQQILGQGPKLLIQFQNNGVVDDSQLPKDRFSAERLKGVDSTLKIQPAKLEDSAVYLCASCPSAGLHEQFFGPGTRLTVL.

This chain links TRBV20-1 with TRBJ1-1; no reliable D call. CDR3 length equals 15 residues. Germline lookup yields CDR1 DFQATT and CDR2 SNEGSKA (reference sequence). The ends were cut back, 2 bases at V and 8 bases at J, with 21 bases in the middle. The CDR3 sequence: CSARMETSRKLEAFF. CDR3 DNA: TGCAGTGCTAGAATGGAGACGTCTCGCAAATTGGAAGCTTTCTTT.

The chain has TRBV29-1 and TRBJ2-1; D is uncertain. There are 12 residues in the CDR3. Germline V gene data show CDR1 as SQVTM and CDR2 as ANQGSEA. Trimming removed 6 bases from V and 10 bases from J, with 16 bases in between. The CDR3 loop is CSVEFVAGEQFF. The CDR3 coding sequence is TGCAGCGTGGAATTCGTAGCCGGGGAGCAGTTCTTC.

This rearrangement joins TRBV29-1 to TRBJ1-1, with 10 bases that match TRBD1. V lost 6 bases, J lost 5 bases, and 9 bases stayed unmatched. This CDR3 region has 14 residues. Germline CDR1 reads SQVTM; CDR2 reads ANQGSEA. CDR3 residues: CSVERQGAGTEAFF. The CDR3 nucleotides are TGCAGCGTGGAACGACAGGGGGCAGGGACTGAAGCTTTCTTT.

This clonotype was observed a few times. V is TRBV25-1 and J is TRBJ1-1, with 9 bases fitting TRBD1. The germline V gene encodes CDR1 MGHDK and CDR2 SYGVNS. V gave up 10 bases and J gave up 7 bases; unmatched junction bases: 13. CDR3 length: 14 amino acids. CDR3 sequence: CATRTGEGTFEAFF. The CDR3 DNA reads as TGTGCCACCAGGACAGGGGAAGGTACATTTGAAGCTTTCTTT.

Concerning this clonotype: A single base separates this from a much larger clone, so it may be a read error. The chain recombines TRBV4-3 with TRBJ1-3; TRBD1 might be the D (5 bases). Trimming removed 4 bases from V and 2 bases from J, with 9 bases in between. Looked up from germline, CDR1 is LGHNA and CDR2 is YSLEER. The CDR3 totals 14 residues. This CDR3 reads CASSLTGTGNTIYF. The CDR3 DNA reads TGCGCCAGCAGCCTCACAGGAACTGGAAACACCATATATTTT.

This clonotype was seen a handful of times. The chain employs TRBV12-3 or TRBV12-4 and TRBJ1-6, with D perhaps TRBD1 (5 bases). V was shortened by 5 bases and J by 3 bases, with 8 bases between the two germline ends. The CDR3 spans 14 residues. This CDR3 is CASSQGNYNSPLHF. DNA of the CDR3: TGTGCCAGCAGTCAGGGAAACTATAATTCACCCCTCCACTTT.

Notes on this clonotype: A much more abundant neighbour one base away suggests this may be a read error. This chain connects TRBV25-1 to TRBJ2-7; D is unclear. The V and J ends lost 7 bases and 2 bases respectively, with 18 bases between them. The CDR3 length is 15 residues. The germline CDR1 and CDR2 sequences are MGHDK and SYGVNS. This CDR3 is CASMARFGGPYEQYF. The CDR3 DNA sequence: TGTGCCAGCATGGCCCGTTTTGGCGGCCCCTACGAGCAGTACTTC.

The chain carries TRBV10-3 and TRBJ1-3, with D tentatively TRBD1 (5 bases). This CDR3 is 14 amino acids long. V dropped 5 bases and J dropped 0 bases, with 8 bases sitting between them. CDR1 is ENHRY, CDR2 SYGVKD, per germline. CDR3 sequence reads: CAISQDSSGNTIYF. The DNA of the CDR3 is TGTGCCATCAGTCAAGACAGCTCTGGAAACACCATATATTTT.

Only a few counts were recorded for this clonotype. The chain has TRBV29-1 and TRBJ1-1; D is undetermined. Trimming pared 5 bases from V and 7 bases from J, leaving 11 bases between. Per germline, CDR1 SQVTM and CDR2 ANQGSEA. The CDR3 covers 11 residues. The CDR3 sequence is CSVFHGSEAFF. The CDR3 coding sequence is TGCAGCGTTTTTCATGGGAGTGAAGCTTTCTTT. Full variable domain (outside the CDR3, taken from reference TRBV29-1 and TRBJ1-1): SAVISQKPSRDICQRGTSLTIQCQVDSQVTMMFWYRQQPGQSLTLIATANQGSEATYESGFVIDKFPISRPNLTFSTLTVSNMSPEDSSIYLCSVFHGSEAFFGQGTRLTVV.

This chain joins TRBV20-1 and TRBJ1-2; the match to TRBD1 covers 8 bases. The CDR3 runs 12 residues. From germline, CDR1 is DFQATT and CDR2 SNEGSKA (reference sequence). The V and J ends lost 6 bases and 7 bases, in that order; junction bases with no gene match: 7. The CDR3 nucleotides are TGCAGTGCCTCAGGACAGGGAGGTGGCTACACCTTC. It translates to CSASGQGGGYTF.

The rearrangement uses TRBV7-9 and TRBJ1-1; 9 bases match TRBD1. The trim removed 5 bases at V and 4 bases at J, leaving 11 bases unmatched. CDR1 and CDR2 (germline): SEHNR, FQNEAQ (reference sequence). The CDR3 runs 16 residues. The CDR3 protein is CASSLTGTGRFTEAFF. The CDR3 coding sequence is TGTGCCAGCAGCCTCACCGGGACAGGGAGATTCACTGAAGCTTTCTTT.

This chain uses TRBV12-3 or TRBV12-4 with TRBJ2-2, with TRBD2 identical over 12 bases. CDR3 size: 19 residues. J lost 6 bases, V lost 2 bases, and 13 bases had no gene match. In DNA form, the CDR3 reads TGTGCCAGCAGTTTAAAGACTAGCGGGAGTCGGTCCCGGGCCGGGGAGCTGTTTTTT. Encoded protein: CASSLKTSGSRSRAGELFF.

CDR3 coding DNA: TGTGCCAGCATCAGGTGGACAGGAACGGTATTCGGCTACACCTTC. Amino acids: CASIRWTGTVFGYTF. V gene TRBV2 combines with J gene TRBJ1-2; 7 nucleotides agree with TRBD1. This CDR3 has 15 amino acids. V trimming: 7 bases; J trimming: 8 bases; junction bases outside the gene matches: 16. Per germline, CDR1 SNHLY and CDR2 FYNNEI.

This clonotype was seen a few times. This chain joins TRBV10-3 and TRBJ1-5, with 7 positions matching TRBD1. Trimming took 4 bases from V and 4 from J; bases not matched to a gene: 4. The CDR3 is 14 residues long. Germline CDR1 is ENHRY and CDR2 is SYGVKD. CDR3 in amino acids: CAISAGTANQPQHF. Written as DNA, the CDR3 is TGTGCCATCAGTGCTGGGACAGCTAATCAGCCCCAGCATTTT.

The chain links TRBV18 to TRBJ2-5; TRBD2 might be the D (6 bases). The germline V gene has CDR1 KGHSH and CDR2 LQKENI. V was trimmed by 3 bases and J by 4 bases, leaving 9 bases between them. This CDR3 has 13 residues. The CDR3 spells CASSPDYLETQYF. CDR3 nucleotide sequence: TGTGCCAGCTCACCGGACTACCTAGAGACCCAGTACTTC.

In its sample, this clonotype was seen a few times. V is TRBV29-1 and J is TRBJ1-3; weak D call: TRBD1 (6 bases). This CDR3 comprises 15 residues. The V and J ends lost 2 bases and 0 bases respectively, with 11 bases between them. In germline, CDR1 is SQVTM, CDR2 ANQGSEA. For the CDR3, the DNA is TGCAGCGTTGAACCTGAGGGGGTCTCTGGAAACACCATATATTTT. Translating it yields CSVEPEGVSGNTIYF.

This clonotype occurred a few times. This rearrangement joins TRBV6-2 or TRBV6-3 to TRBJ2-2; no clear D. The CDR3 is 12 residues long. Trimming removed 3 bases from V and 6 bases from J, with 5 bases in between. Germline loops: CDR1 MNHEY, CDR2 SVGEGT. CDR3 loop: CASSYRSGELFF. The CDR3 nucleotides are TGTGCCAGCAGTTATCGGTCCGGGGAGCTGTTTTTT.

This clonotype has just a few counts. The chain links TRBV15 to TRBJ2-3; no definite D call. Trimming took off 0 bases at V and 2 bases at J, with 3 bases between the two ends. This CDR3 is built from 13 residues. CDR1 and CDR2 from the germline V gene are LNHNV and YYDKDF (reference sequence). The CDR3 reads CATSRDHTDTQYF. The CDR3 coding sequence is TGTGCCACCAGCAGAGATCACACAGATACGCAGTATTTT.

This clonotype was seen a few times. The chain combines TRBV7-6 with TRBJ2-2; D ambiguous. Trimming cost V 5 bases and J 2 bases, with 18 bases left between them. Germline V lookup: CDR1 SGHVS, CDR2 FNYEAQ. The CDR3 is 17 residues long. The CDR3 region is CASSIAFSSGNTGELFF. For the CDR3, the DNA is TGTGCCAGCAGCATTGCCTTTTCGTCAGGAAACACCGGGGAGCTGTTTTTT.

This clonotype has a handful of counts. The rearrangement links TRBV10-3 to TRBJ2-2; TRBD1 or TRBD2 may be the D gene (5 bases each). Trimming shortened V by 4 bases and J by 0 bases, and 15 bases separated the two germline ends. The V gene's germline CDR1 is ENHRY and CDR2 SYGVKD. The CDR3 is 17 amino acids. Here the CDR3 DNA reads TGTGCCATCAGTGGGATGGGACGGACCTCGAACACCGGGGAGCTGTTTTTT. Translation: CAISGMGRTSNTGELFF.

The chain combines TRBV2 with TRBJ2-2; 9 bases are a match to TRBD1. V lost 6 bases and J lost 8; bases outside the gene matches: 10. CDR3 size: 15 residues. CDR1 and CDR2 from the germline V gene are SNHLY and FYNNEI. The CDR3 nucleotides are TGTGCCAGCAGGAACAGGGGGCTCCGCTCGGGGGAGCTGTTTTTT. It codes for CASRNRGLRSGELFF.